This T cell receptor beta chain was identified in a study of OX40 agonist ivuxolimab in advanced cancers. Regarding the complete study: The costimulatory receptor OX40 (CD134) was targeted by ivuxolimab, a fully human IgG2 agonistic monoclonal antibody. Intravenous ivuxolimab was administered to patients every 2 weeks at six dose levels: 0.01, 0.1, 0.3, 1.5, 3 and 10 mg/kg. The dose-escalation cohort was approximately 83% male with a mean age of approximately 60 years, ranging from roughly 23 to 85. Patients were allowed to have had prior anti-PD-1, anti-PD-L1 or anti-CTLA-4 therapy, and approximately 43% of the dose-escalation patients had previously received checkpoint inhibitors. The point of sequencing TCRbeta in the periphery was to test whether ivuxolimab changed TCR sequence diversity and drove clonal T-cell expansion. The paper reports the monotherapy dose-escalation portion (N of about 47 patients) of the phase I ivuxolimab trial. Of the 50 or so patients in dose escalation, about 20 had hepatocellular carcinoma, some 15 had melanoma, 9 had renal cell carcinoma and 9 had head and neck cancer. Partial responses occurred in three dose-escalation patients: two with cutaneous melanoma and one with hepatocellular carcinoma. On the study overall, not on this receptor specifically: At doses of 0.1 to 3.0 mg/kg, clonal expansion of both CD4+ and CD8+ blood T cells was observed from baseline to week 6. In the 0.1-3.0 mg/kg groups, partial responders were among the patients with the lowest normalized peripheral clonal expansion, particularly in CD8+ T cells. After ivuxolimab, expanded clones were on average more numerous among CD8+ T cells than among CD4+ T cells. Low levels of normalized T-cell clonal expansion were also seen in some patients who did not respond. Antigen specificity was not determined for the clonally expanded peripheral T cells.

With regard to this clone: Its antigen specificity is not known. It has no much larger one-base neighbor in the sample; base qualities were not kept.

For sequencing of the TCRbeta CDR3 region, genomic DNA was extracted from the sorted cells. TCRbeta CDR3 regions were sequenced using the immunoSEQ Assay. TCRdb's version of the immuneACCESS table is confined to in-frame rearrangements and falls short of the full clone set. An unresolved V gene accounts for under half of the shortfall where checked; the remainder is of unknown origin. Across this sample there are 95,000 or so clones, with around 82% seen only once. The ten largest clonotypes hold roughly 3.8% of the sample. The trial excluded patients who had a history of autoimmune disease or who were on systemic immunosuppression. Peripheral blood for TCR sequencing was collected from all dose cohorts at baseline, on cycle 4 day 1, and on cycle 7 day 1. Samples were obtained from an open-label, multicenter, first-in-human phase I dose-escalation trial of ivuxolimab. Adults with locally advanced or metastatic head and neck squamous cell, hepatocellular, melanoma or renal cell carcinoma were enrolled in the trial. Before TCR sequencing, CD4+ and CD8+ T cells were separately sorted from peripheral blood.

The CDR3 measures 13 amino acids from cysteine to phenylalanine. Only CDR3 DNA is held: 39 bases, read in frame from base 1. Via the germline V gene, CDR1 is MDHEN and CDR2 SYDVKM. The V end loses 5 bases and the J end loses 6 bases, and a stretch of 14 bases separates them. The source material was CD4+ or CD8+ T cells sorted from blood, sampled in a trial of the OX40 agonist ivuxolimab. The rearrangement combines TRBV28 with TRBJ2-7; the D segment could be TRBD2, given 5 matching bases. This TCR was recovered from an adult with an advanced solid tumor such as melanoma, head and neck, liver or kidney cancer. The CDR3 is CASSTPGISEQYF. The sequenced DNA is TGTGCCAGCAGTACTCCCGGGATCTCCGAGCAGTACTTC.